This T cell receptor (beta chain) originates from a study of vaccination and CD4 T cells after COVID-19 (dated by TCRdb to 2021 to 2024). Some background on the complete study: Convalescent patients had a positive SARS-CoV-2 result on nasal swab PCR, and of these patients, several had mild disease and one had severe disease. The convalescent cohort included six males and four females, with two Hispanic individuals, seven Caucasians, two Asians and one multiracial person. Two doses of either the Pfizer-BioNTech BNT162b2 vaccine (n=8) or the Moderna mRNA-1273 vaccine (n=2) were administered to participants. Post-COVID blood samples were collected from convalescent patients a median of about 92 days after diagnosis, with a range of roughly 30 to 170 days. The time from the second vaccine dose to post-vaccine blood sampling had a median of roughly 72 days and ranged from about 12 to 241 days. Overlapping spike peptide pools from SARS-CoV-2 and from the common cold coronaviruses HCoV-NL63, HCoV-OC43 and HCoV-229E were used as culture stimuli. Control cultures received a CEFX viral epitope pool as the positive control, an HIV-1 Nef peptide pool as the negative control, or no peptide. In around 10 COVID-19 convalescent patients and several infection-naive healthy vaccine recipients, researchers compared the spike-specific CD4+ TCR repertoire from before mRNA vaccination with the repertoire from after.

Library construction relied on PCR. TCR sequencing of DNA from cultured CD4+ T cells used the Oncomine TCR Beta short-read assay at the Johns Hopkins FTIC core. The QIAamp micro DNA kit was used to extract genomic DNA from the cultured CD4+ T cells. Oncomine TCR Beta libraries made from cultured CD4+ T cells were pooled using unique dual indexes and sequenced on an Illumina iSeq 100. On the study's bioinformatics: Non-productive sequences were removed, and CDR3s not starting with C, not ending with F or W, or shorter than 7 amino acids were discarded. The MANAFEST web application identified antigen-specific clonotypes by comparing peptide-stimulated wells against reference wells and other culture wells. For a clone to be called positive, the clone needed an FDR below 0.05, an odds ratio above 5, and a productive frequency above 0.1% in at least two of three replicate wells. Clonotypes that were significantly expanded in both SARS-CoV-2 spike wells and at least one common cold coronavirus spike condition were defined as cross-reactive. Levenshtein distances (stringdist) and unrooted phylogenetic trees (ape) in R version 3.6.1 were used to assess CDR3 homology. TCRdb's own reprocessing of the public reads used fastp at Q25 and MiXCR and kept productive beta chains. When rows share a CDR3 protein, they turn into one entry using the most common DNA and genes. TCRdb, not the authors, supplied the V and J calls. Across this sample there are roughly 13,000 distinct CDR3 sequences, with 62% seen only once. The ten biggest clones cover over 9.5% of the sample.

Details on this clonotype: Its antigen is currently not known. No base-level quality is on record; no much larger clone is a single base apart.

Between the V and J ends, shortened by 5 bases and 4 bases respectively, the junction contains 11 bases. The cysteine opens and the phenylalanine closes a CDR3 of 13 amino acids. The retained sequence is limited to the CDR3, 39 bases, with the frame set at the first base. According to the germline V gene, CDR1 reads ENHRY and CDR2 reads SYGVKD. Interpreted using the paper, the treatment or condition label stands for: roughly 11-day PBMC culture with coronavirus spike peptide pools or control peptides (ViraFEST assay). The ViraFEST assay was used in the study, in which antigen-specific T cells were expanded with peptide pools and expanded clonotypes were subsequently identified by TCR sequencing. The convalescent patients' positive SARS-CoV-2 PCR tests were from March to December 2020, which was before the Alpha, Beta and Delta variants emerged in the United States. Each well held millions of PBMCs cultured in IMDM containing around 5.1% human AB serum and around 10 IU/ml IL-2, with 8 to 10 ug/ml peptide pools added. Half of the culture medium was replaced with fresh IL-2-containing medium on days 3 and 7. After 10 to 11 days of culture, CD4+ T cells were isolated by negative selection using the EasySep CD4+ T cell isolation kit. Ficoll-Paque Plus gradient centrifugation was used to isolate PBMCs from whole blood, and the isolated PBMCs were then either used fresh or cryopreserved at -140C. Culture conditions were generally each tested in triplicate wells.

Paper-wide results and their limitations: The median count of SARS-CoV-2-reactive clonotypes went up from 20 to 25 after infection to about 41 after vaccination, although the change was not significant. In convalescent patients, nearly all vaccine-specific clones (304 of 307) were found to be mono-reactive for SARS-CoV-2 spike rather than cross-reactive with common cold coronaviruses. Among convalescent patients, a median roughly 90% of the SARS-CoV-2-reactive clones seen after vaccination appeared only after vaccination, which suggests priming specific to the vaccine. Only a relatively small number of convalescent patients were included in the study, and early timepoints following natural infection were not analyzed.

The TCR was taken from a human donor who had recovered from COVID-19. Sequencing was carried out using CD4+ T cells from blood, cultured in vitro. This chain is built from TRBV10-3 and TRBJ1-1; matching of 6 bases hints at TRBD1 as the D gene. The nucleotides read TGTGCCATCAGTAACAGGGATAGCACTGAAGCTTTCTTT. This codes for CAISNRDSTEAFF.